One sample yielded the 13 T cell receptor beta chains listed below, sequenced in a study of human T cells and chemical hapten exposure (dated by TCRdb to about 2021). Libraries were made using RACE. The sequencing machine was a NextSeq 500. The raw public reads went through TCRdb reprocessing: fastp at Q25, MiXCR clone calling, in-frame beta chains kept. One record per CDR3 amino acid sequence lists the most common genes and DNA. Within this sample are approximately 320,000 distinct CDR3 sequences, with 4.5% to 7% of them counted one time only. Of the sample, around 8.6% falls within the top ten clones. According to the study, the label for this sample's time point signals: pre-sensitization, week 0. This specimen's treatment or condition label, per the study, means: therapeutic diphenylcyclopropenone sensitization with weekly scalp DPC. The sequences come from whole blood, collected in connection with sensitization to the hapten diphenylcyclopropenone (DPC). The receptor source for this set is a woman in her late teens or twenties with alopecia areata. Some clones in this sample may be carry-over from other donors' samples.

This chain connects TRBV3-1 to TRBJ2-7; D is uncertain. This CDR3 has 13 residues. Germline V lookup: CDR1 LGHDT, CDR2 YNNKEL (reference sequence). V dropped 1 base and J dropped 3 bases, with 7 bases sitting between them. The CDR3 loop is CASSQVSDYEQYF. The CDR3 DNA sequence: TGTGCCAGCAGCCAAGTGTCAGACTACGAGCAGTACTTC.

This clonotype has a count of ten or more. V gene TRBV7-9 combines with J gene TRBJ2-3, with D tentatively TRBD1 (5 bases). The length of the CDR3 is 12 residues. Germline-derived CDR1 and CDR2 are SEHNR and FQNEAQ (reference sequence). V lost 5 bases to trimming and J lost 6 bases, with 9 bases between them. The CDR3 loop reads CASSRTGDTQYF. In DNA form, the CDR3 reads TGTGCCAGCAGCCGTACAGGCGATACGCAGTATTTT.

Many counts were recorded for this clonotype. This chain connects TRBV6-5 to TRBJ2-7, with 11 bases matching TRBD1. Trimming removed 7 bases from V and 0 bases from J; junction bases left unmatched: 5. The CDR3 is 15 amino acids. In germline, CDR1 is MNHEY, CDR2 SVGAGI. The CDR3 here is CASKTGQGVSYEQYF. The CDR3 DNA reads TGTGCCAGCAAAACGGGACAGGGGGTCTCCTACGAGCAGTACTTC.

In its sample, this clonotype was seen many times. The rearrangement joins TRBV10-3 to TRBJ2-7, with TRBD1 as a possible D gene (6 bases). Germline CDR1 ENHRY, CDR2 SYGVKD. CDR3 length equals 14 residues. The V end lost 4 bases, the J end lost 2 bases, and 12 bases lay between the germline ends. CDR3 DNA: TGTGCCATCAGTGTACGGACAGAAACCTACGAGCAGTACTTC. Amino acids: CAISVRTETYEQYF.

At least ten counts were recorded for this clonotype. The rearrangement uses TRBV5-1 and TRBJ2-3; no reliable D call. Germline V gene lookup returns CDR1 SGHRS and CDR2 YFSETQ. V lost 4 bases and J lost 0, with 12 bases in between. The CDR3 covers 15 residues. In nucleotides, the CDR3 is TGCGCCAGCAGCAATTATGGGCAGAGCACAGATACGCAGTATTTT. Its translation is CASSNYGQSTDTQYF.

At least ten counts were recorded for this clonotype. The chain joins TRBV28 to TRBJ2-5; TRBD2 matches at 9 bases. The CDR3 is 18 amino acids. The germline CDR1 and CDR2 sequences are MDHEN and SYDVKM. With V trimmed by 4 bases and J by 9 bases, 21 bases remained unmatched. CDR3 residues: CASSSPTYGGGAPLPQYF. In nucleotides, the CDR3 is TGTGCCAGCAGTTCCCCCACTTATGGCGGGGGGGCCCCCCTGCCCCAGTACTTC. Complete variable domain (other parts from reference TRBV28 and TRBJ2-5): DVKVTQSSRYLVKRTGEKVFLECVQDMDHENMFWYRQDPGLGLRLIYFSYDVKMKEKGDIPEGYSVSREKKERFSLILESASTNQTSMYLCASSSPTYGGGAPLPQYFGPGTRLLVL.

The chain employs TRBV3-1 and TRBJ1-2, with D hard to call. CDR3 length: 14 amino acids. Germline CDR1 reads LGHDT; CDR2 reads YNNKEL (reference sequence). Trimming pared 4 bases from V and 5 bases from J, leaving 14 bases between. In DNA form, the CDR3 reads TGTGCCAGCAGCCTACCCAAGGCGGAATATGGCTACACCTTC. Encoded protein: CASSLPKAEYGYTF.

This clonotype was observed a handful of times. The J gene is TRBJ2-7, the V gene TRBV27; TRBD2 matches at 13 bases. The V segment lost 6 bases and the J segment 2 bases; nucleotides outside the gene matches: 7. The length of the CDR3 is 16 residues. CDR1 and CDR2 from the germline V gene are MNHEY and SMNVEV (reference sequence). The CDR3: CASRSQLAGGPYEQYF. In DNA, the CDR3 is TGTGCCAGCAGATCCCAACTAGCGGGGGGGCCCTACGAGCAGTACTTC.

The J gene is TRBJ1-2, the V gene TRBV4-1; possibly TRBD1 for D (6 bases). Trimming removed 1 base at V and 4 bases at J, with 13 bases between. CDR1 and CDR2 (germline): MGHRA, YSYEKL. CDR3 length: 15 residues. The CDR3 DNA reads as TGCGCCAGCAGCCAAGTTTCCCGGGACACCTATGGCTACACCTTC. Translation gives CASSQVSRDTYGYTF.

The chain employs TRBV29-1 and TRBJ2-5, with 12 positions matching TRBD2. CDR1 and CDR2 from the germline V gene are SQVTM and ANQGSEA. V dropped 3 bases and J dropped 5; count of bases not matched to a gene: 7. The CDR3 has 15 residues. CDR3 DNA sequence: TGCAGCGTTGAGTACGGACTAGCGGGGCTGGAGACCCAGTACTTC. Translated: CSVEYGLAGLETQYF.

Ten or more counts support this clonotype. The genes are TRBV6-5 and TRBJ2-2, with 7 bases fitting TRBD1. The germline gives CDR1 MNHEY, CDR2 SVGAGI. The CDR3 extends over 16 amino acids. The V segment lost 3 bases and the J segment 7 bases; nucleotides outside the gene matches: 11. The CDR3, as DNA: TGTGCCAGCAGTTATTCACTGACAGGGTCGGTCGGGGAGCTGTTTTTT. It specifies CASSYSLTGSVGELFF.

This clonotype showed up many times. This chain uses TRBV2 with TRBJ1-2; TRBD1 might be the D (6 bases). The CDR3 totals 14 residues. Germline V gives CDR1 SNHLY, CDR2 FYNNEI. Trimming took 6 bases from V and 4 from J, leaving 15 bases between them. CDR3 residues: CASSKGGPGYGYTF. In nucleotides, the CDR3 is TGTGCCAGCAGCAAAGGGGGGCCGGGCTATGGCTACACCTTC.

This clonotype has a handful of counts. The chain links TRBV27 to TRBJ1-2; D possibly corresponds to TRBD1 (6 bases). The CDR3 is made up of 15 amino acids. Trimming pared 5 bases from V and 1 base from J, leaving 14 bases between. From germline, CDR1 is MNHEY and CDR2 SMNVEV (reference sequence). CDR3 in amino acids: CASSNLGHNNYGYTF. In nucleotides, the CDR3 is TGTGCCAGCAGTAACCTGGGACATAATAACTATGGCTACACCTTC.